This T cell receptor beta chain was sequenced during a study of CD8 T cells in ankylosing spondylitis. Molecular-barcoded quantitative 5'-RACE produced these TCR beta libraries. Each CDR3 protein gets one entry after TCRdb re-called the 5' RACE reads with MiXCR. The profile covers roughly 260,000 distinct CDR3 sequences, with approximately 20% appearing a single time and roughly 8% taken by the ten largest. Study conclusions and caveats: Several of the motif variants were reported before in synovial fluid and blood from reactive arthritis. Clones linked to disease were reported to show significant enrichment in matched ankylosing spondylitis synovial fluid. Peripheral blood held disease-linked clones only at relatively low frequency, and these were CD8+.

Germline-derived CDR1 and CDR2 are SNHLY and FYNNEI. The CDR3 sequence runs 18 residues, both termini included. For this clonotype: Its specificity is unknown. It is unclear where the CDR3 begins or ends on the DNA, so no DNA is shown, and the CDR3 is as TCRdb lists it.

This rearrangement joins TRBV2 to TRBJ1-4; the table's D call, TRBD1, has no DNA check behind it. The material sequenced was blood, either unsorted or a sorted T cell fraction (not recorded which). The receptor was derived from a male donor with ankylosing spondylitis or in good health (not recorded which). The CDR3 sequence: CASSEGPLWEWRNEKLFF.